The following is a T cell receptor beta chain sequence with its context. Its antigen is still unknown. These data originate in a study of beta chain features in type 1 diabetes. Study results and caveats: VDJ junctions sequenced from type 1 diabetes patients showed fewer insertions and more deletions. Compared to healthy donors, patients appeared to have naive, central memory and Treg TCRB repertoires that were more alike.

The ends were cut back, 3 bases at V and 4 bases at J, with 16 bases in the middle. Germline CDR1 is KGHSH and CDR2 is LQKENI. The CDR3 is 16 residues long. As every portion of the isolated RNA was reverse transcribed, the sequencing read expressed TCRB transcripts. TCRdb keeps only in-frame clones here, not all; method: immunoSEQ multiplex PCR. The data show about 150,000 clones, 10% seen once. This receptor was taken from a man between 18 and 35 years old in good health. The J gene is TRBJ2-1, the V gene TRBV18; D is ambiguous. Specimen: naive CD4+ T cells from blood. The CDR3 spells CASSPLSNQAYNEQFF. The CDR3 DNA is TGTGCCAGCTCACCTCTATCCAATCAGGCGTACAATGAGCAGTTCTTC.